Below are 5 T cell receptor beta chains sequenced from a single sample in a study of shared clonotypes between healthy human individuals. Method: immunoSEQ multiplex PCR; TCRdb's copy keeps in-frame clones and lacks some. The sample contains 2 million or so clones, 85% to 95% of which appear only once. The sample taken for sequencing was naive CD4+ T cells sorted from blood. Subset meaning: CD45RA+ positively selected. The receptors stem from a man aged 18 to 30 in good health.

The chain has TRBV10-3 and TRBJ2-1, with D tentatively TRBD1 (5 bases). The CDR3 is made up of 14 amino acids. Germline V gives CDR1 ENHRY, CDR2 SYGVKD. Trimming left V 0 bases short and J 8 bases short, with 11 bases between. The CDR3 nucleotides read TGTGCCATCAGTGAGTCCTCAGGGCTCGATGAGCAGTTCTTC. It translates to CAISESSGLDEQFF.

The CDR3 reads CASSLAVAADTQYF. In DNA form, the CDR3 reads TGCGCCAGCAGCTTGGCCGTGGCGGCAGATACGCAGTATTTT. The gene calls are TRBV5-1 and TRBJ2-3; D gene unclear. This CDR3 is 14 amino acids long. V was cut by 0 bases and J by 4 bases, with 9 bases left in between. CDR1 and CDR2 from the germline V gene are SGHRS and YFSETQ.

This chain uses TRBV10-3 with TRBJ1-3; tentatively, D is TRBD1 (5 bases). Germline V CDR1 and CDR2: ENHRY, SYGVKD. Trimming took 10 bases from V and 4 from J, leaving 11 bases between them. The length of the CDR3 is 12 residues. The CDR3 protein is CATNRGGNTIYF. The CDR3 region has the DNA TGTGCCACCAATCGGGGGGGAAACACCATATATTTT.

The gene calls are TRBV30 and TRBJ1-6, with D perhaps matching TRBD1 (5 bases). Trimming left V 6 bases short and J 18 bases short, with 18 bases between. The CDR3 is 11 amino acids. Looked up from germline, CDR1 is GTSNPN and CDR2 is SVGIG (reference sequence). The CDR3 DNA follows: TGTGCCTGCGAAAGGGGTTCGATCGGCCACTTT. Its protein is CACERGSIGHF.

A remark on this clone: Other DNA sequences of this sample code for an identical CDR3. The V and J genes are TRBV7-3 and TRBJ1-6; maybe TRBD1 (6 bases). Trimming removed 0 bases at V and 7 bases at J, with 10 bases between. This CDR3 spans 15 amino acids. Germline CDR1 SGHTA, CDR2 FQGTGA. As DNA, the CDR3 is TGTGCCAGCAGCTTAACGGGGGCAGGCAATTCACCCCTCCACTTT. This codes for CASSLTGAGNSPLHF.